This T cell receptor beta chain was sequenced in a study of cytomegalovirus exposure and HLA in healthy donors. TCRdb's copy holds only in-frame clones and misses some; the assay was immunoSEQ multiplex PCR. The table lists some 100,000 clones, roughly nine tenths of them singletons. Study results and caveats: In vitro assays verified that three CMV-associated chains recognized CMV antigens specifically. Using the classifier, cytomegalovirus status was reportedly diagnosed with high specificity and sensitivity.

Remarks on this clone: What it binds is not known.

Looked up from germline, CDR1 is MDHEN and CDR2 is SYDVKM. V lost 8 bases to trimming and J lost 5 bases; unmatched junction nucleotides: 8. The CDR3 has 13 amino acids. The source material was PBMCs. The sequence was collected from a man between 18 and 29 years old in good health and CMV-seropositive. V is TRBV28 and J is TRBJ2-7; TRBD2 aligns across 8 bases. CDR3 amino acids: CASAGGGRNEQYF. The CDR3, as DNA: TGTGCCAGCGCCGGGGGGGGGAGAAACGAGCAGTACTTC.